The 20 T cell receptor beta chains listed next were all sequenced from one sample in a study of blood T cell repertoires in COVID-19. Data came from immunoSEQ multiplex PCR; TCRdb stores just in-frame clones and leaves some out. This table holds under 200,000 clones, 85% to 90% found once. Material: peripheral blood. The receptors were gathered from a man aged 60 to 75 with COVID-19, enrolled during active disease.

The rearrangement joins TRBV11-3 to TRBJ2-7; TRBD2 matches at 9 bases. Looked up from germline, CDR1 is SGHNT and CDR2 is YENEEA. J lost 6 bases, V lost 7 bases, and 10 bases had no gene match. The CDR3 is made up of 14 amino acids. The CDR3 bases are TGTGCCAGCATTAGTAGCGGGAGTGTCGGCGAGCAGTACTTC. It specifies CASISSGSVGEQYF.

The sample holds one count of this clone. The chain recombines TRBV18 with TRBJ2-5, with D perhaps matching TRBD2 (7 bases). CDR1 KGHSH and CDR2 LQKENI come from the germline V gene. Trimming shortened V by 6 bases and J by 3 bases, and 23 bases separated the two germline ends. This CDR3 has 17 amino acids. The CDR3 coding sequence is TGTGCCAGCTCTCTGAGCCTCGTTGGCGGGGGCGAAGAGACCCAGTACTTC. Translating gives CASSLSLVGGGEETQYF.

This clone was counted a single time. The CDR3 DNA is TGTGCCAGCACCCCGTACGGTGGGGCGTTTGATCAGCCCCAGCATTTT. Its translation: CASTPYGGAFDQPQHF. V gene TRBV6-2 or TRBV6-3 combines with J gene TRBJ1-5, with D tentatively TRBD1 (5 bases). The CDR3 consists of 16 residues. With 7 bases removed from V and 5 bases from J, the gap between germline ends came to 21 bases. The germline CDR1 and CDR2 sequences are MNHEY and SVGEGT.

The chain carries TRBV5-1 and TRBJ2-2; 9 bases are a match to TRBD2. Per the germline V gene, CDR1 is SGHRS and CDR2 is YFSETQ. CDR3 length equals 16 residues. J lost 7 bases, V lost 4 bases, and 11 bases had no gene match. The CDR3 DNA sequence: TGCGCCAGCAGCCCGGACGGTAGCGGGAGTGTCGGGGAGCTGTTTTTT. Amino acid sequence: CASSPDGSGSVGELFF.

The chain has TRBV19 and TRBJ1-3; a possible D gene is TRBD1 (5 bases). Germline V gene sequence: CDR1 LNHDA, CDR2 SQIVND (reference sequence). The CDR3 loop spans 15 amino acids. V was pared by 6 bases and J by 0 bases, with 12 bases between. CDR3: CASSPQGHSGNTIYF. DNA of the CDR3: TGTGCCAGTAGCCCCCAGGGTCACTCTGGAAACACCATATATTTT.

V is TRBV6-4 and J is TRBJ2-1; 8 nucleotides align to TRBD2. This CDR3 is 15 amino acids long. Unmatched junction bases numbered 8, after V lost 2 bases and J lost 8 bases. CDR1 is MRHNA, CDR2 SNTAGT, per germline. The CDR3 DNA reads TGTGCCAGCAGTGACAGGGCGGGAGGCGGCGATGAGCAGTTCTTC. Amino acid sequence: CASSDRAGGGDEQFF.

V gene TRBV3-1 (or the pseudogene TRBV3-2) combines with J gene TRBJ1-1, with 8 nucleotides matching TRBD1. CDR1 and CDR2 (germline): LGHDT, YNNKEL (reference sequence). The CDR3 runs 14 residues. V was clipped by 4 bases and J by 4 bases; unmatched bases: 5. In nucleotides, the CDR3 is TGTGCCAGCAGCCCCCAGGACAGGGTCACTGAAGCTTTCTTT. This gives the protein CASSPQDRVTEAFF.

The chain employs TRBV19 and TRBJ1-2; no clear D gene. The ends were cut back, 5 bases at V and 4 bases at J, with 14 bases in the middle. This CDR3 contains 14 residues. CDR1 is LNHDA, CDR2 SQIVND, per germline (reference sequence). The CDR3 DNA follows: TGTGCCAGTAGTTCCCAGGCCCAGCCCTATGGCTACACCTTC. Translation: CASSSQAQPYGYTF.

The chain employs TRBV6-4 and TRBJ2-3, with TRBD2 identical over 8 bases. The CDR3 runs to 14 residues. Germline V gene lookup returns CDR1 MRHNA and CDR2 SNTAGT. The V and J ends lost 4 bases and 6 bases, in that order; junction bases with no gene match: 6. CDR3 sequence reads: CASSVSPGGDTQYF. As DNA, the CDR3 is TGTGCCAGCAGTGTCTCTCCGGGAGGGGATACGCAGTATTTT.

The V gene is TRBV10-1, the J gene TRBJ2-7, with TRBD2 as a possible D gene (5 bases). The V end lost 5 bases, the J end lost 5 bases, and 19 bases lay between the germline ends. Germline V gene sequence: CDR1 WNHNN, CDR2 SYGVQD (reference sequence). The CDR3 has 15 amino acids. The DNA for the CDR3 is TGCGCCAGCAGTACTAGGATCTTAGTGGCCGACGAGCAGTACTTC. Protein: CASSTRILVADEQYF.

The rearrangement joins TRBV9 to TRBJ2-3; no firm D call. Trimming removed 1 base at V and 0 bases at J, with 12 bases between. This CDR3 region has 16 residues. The germline V gene encodes CDR1 SGDLS and CDR2 YYNGEE. This CDR3 is CASSVLAEPSTDTQYF. The CDR3 DNA reads TGTGCCAGCAGCGTATTGGCGGAACCTAGCACAGATACGCAGTATTTT. The full variable domain, completed using reference TRBV9 and TRBJ2-3, is DSGVTQTPKHLITATGQRVTLRCSPRSGDLSVYWYQQSLDQGLQFLIQYYNGEERAKGNILERFSAQQFPDLHSELNLSSLELGDSALYFCASSVLAEPSTDTQYFGPGTRLTVL.

The chain employs TRBV28 and TRBJ1-2; 9 bases fit TRBD1. This CDR3 has 14 amino acids. V dropped 5 bases and J dropped 4; count of bases not matched to a gene: 5. Germline V gene data show CDR1 as MDHEN and CDR2 as SYDVKM. This chain's CDR3 is CASSTGTGTYGYTF. The CDR3, as DNA: TGTGCCAGCAGTACCGGGACAGGGACCTATGGCTACACCTTC.

The chain couples TRBV6-6 to TRBJ1-6; D might be TRBD1 (6 bases). The CDR3 loop spans 15 amino acids. From germline, CDR1 is MNHNY and CDR2 SVGAGI (reference sequence). V gave up 8 bases and J gave up 8 bases, with 19 bases separating them. CDR3 nucleotide sequence: TGTGCCAGCGACCAACAGGGAACGGGGTATTCACCCCTCCACTTT. Its protein product is CASDQQGTGYSPLHF.

The chain has TRBV7-2 and TRBJ1-6, with a possible D match to TRBD1 (5 bases). This CDR3 comprises 16 residues. Germline values: CDR1 SGHTA, CDR2 FQGNSA. V dropped 1 base and J dropped 6 bases, with 13 bases sitting between them. As DNA, the CDR3 is TGTGCCAGCAGCTTAGTACTGGGGCCGAGTAATTCACCCCTCCACTTT. Translating it yields CASSLVLGPSNSPLHF.

The chain uses TRBV6-5 and TRBJ2-1, with 7 bases matching TRBD1. Germline V CDR1 and CDR2: MNHEY, SVGAGI. This CDR3 contains 16 residues. V was clipped by 0 bases and J by 3 bases; unmatched bases: 5. The CDR3 nucleotides read TGTGCCAGCAGTTACTCGCCCCGACAGGGCTACAATGAGCAGTTCTTC. This translates into CASSYSPRQGYNEQFF.

This rearrangement joins TRBV15 to TRBJ1-6, with TRBD1 as a possible D gene (5 bases). Germline V gene lookup returns CDR1 LNHNV and CDR2 YYDKDF (reference sequence). This CDR3 contains 14 residues. Trimming took off 5 bases at V and 9 bases at J, with 14 bases between the two ends. CDR3 coding DNA: TGTGCCACCAGCCCCCGCGGCCAGGGTTCACCCCTCCACTTT. This gives the protein CATSPRGQGSPLHF.

This chain uses TRBV7-6 with TRBJ2-7, with D possibly TRBD2 on 7 matching bases. V was trimmed by 1 base and J by 3 bases, leaving 13 bases between them. This CDR3 contains 15 residues. Germline V gene lookup returns CDR1 SGHVS and CDR2 FNYEAQ. CDR3: CASSLEPGGSYEQYF. Here the CDR3 DNA reads TGTGCCAGCAGCTTAGAACCGGGGGGCAGCTACGAGCAGTACTTC. Based on the CDR3 plus reference TRBV7-6 and TRBJ2-7, the full variable domain is GAGVSQSPRYKVTKRGQDVALRCDPISGHVSLYWYRQALGQGPEFLTYFNYEAQQDKSGLPNDRFSAERPEGSISTLTIQRTEQRDSAMYRCASSLEPGGSYEQYFGPGTRLTVT.

The chain links TRBV27 to TRBJ2-3; 8 bases fit TRBD2. The trim removed 7 bases at V and 0 bases at J, leaving 6 bases unmatched. The CDR3 consists of 15 residues. CDR1 MNHEY and CDR2 SMNVEV come from the germline V gene (reference sequence). CDR3 bases: TGTGCCAGCACCCCCGAGCGGGGGAGCACAGATACGCAGTATTTT. Amino acids: CASTPERGSTDTQYF.

The chain links TRBV7-8 to TRBJ1-2, with 7 bases that match TRBD1. The CDR3 is 15 amino acids. Germline V gene sequence: CDR1 SGHVS, CDR2 FQNEAQ. V lost 5 bases, J lost 2 bases, and 8 bases stayed unmatched. CDR3 nucleotides: TGTGCCAGCAGCCCCATCGACAGGGTGAACTATGGCTACACCTTC. Amino acid sequence: CASSPIDRVNYGYTF.

The chain uses TRBV18 and TRBJ1-1, with D maybe TRBD1 (6 bases). This CDR3 region has 14 residues. The germline gives CDR1 KGHSH, CDR2 LQKENI. Trimming removed 6 bases from V and 11 bases from J, with 22 bases in between. The chain's CDR3 is CASSPGTSTRLAFF. CDR3 DNA sequence: TGTGCCAGCTCGCCCGGGACATCCACCAGGTTGGCTTTCTTT.